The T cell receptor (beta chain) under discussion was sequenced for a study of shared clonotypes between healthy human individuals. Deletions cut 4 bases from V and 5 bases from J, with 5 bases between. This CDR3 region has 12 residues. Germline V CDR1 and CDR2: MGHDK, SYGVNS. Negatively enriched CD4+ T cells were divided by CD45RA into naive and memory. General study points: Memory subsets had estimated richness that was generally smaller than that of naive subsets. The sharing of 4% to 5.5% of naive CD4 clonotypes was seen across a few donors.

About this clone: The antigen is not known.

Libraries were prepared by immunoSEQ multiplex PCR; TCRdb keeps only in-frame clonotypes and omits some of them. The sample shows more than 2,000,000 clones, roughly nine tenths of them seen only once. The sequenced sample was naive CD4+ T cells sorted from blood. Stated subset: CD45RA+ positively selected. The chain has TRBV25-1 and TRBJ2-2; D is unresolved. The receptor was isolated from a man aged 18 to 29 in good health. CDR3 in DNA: TGTGCCAGCAGTGGAACGACCGGGGAGCTGTTTTTT. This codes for CASSGTTGELFF.